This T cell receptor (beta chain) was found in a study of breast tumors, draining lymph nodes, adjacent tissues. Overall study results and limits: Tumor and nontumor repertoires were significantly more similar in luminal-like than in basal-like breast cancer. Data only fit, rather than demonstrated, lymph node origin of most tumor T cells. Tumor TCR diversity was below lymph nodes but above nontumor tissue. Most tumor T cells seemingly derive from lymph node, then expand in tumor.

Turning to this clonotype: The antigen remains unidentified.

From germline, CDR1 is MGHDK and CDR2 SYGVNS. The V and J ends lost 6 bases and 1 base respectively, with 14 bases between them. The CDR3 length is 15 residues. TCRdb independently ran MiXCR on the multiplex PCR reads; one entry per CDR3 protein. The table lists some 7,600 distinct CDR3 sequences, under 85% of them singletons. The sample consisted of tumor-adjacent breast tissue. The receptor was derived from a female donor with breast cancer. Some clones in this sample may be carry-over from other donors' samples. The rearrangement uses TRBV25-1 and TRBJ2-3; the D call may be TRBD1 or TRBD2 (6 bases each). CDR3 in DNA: TGTGCCAGCAGGGGGTCGGGGGCGGGCACAGATACGCAGTATTTT. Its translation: CASRGSGAGTDTQYF.